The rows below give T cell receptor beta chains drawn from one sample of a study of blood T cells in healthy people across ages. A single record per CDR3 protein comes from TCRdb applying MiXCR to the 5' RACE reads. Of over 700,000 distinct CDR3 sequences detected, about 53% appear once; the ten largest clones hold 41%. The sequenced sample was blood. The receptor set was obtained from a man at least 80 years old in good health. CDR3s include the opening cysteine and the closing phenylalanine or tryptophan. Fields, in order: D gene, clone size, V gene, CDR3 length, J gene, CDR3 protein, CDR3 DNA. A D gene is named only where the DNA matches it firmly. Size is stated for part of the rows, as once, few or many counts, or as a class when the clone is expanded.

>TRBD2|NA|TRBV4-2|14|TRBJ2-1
CASSQELAYNEQFF
TGTGCCAGCAGCCAAGAACTAGCGTACAATGAGCAGTTCTTC
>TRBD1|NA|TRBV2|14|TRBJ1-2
CASNPTQGNYGYTF
TGTGCCAGCAACCCCACACAGGGGAACTATGGCTACACCTTC
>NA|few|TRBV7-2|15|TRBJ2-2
CASSILRRNTGELFF
TGTGCCAGCAGCATACTTCGACGGAACACCGGGGAGCTGTTTTTT
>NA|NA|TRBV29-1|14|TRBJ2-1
CSAVLARFYNEQFF
TGCAGCGCTGTCCTCGCCCGCTTCTACAATGAGCAGTTCTTC
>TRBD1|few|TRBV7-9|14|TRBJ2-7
CASSLGQGSHEQYF
TGTGCCAGCAGCTTAGGACAGGGCAGCCACGAGCAGTACTTC
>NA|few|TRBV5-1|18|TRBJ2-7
CASSLAQERRAFSYEQYF
TGCGCCAGCAGCCTCGCACAGGAGCGGAGGGCCTTTTCCTACGAGCAGTACTTC
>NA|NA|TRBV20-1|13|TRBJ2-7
CSTRAPSSYEQYF
TGCAGTACTAGAGCACCTTCTTCCTACGAGCAGTACTTC
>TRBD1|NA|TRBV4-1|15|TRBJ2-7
CASSQRTGGSYEQYF
TGCGCCAGCAGCCAAAGGACAGGGGGGTCCTACGAGCAGTACTTC
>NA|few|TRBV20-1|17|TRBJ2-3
CSARGSDVLASSDTQYF
TGCAGTGCTAGAGGGAGCGACGTCCTAGCGAGTTCAGATACGCAGTATTTT
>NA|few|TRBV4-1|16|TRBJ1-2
CASSQAPRDLGYGYTF
TGCGCCAGCAGCCAAGCTCCCCGGGACTTGGGCTATGGCTACACCTTC
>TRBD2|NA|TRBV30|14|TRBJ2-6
CAWRGVSGANVLTF
TGTGCCTGGCGGGGGGTCTCTGGGGCCAACGTCCTGACTTTC
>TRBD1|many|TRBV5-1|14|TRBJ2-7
CASSDRDRTYEQYF
TGCGCCAGCAGCGACCGGGACAGGACCTACGAGCAGTACTTC
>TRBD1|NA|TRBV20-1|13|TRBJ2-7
CSAADRGLYEQYF
TGCAGTGCCGCAGACAGGGGACTCTACGAGCAGTACTTC
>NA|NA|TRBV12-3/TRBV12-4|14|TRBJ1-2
CASSLAAELLGYTF
TGTGCCAGCAGTTTGGCGGCAGAGCTGCTGGGCTACACCTTC
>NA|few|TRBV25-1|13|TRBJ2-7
CASRGTGGDEQYF
TGTGCCAGCAGGGGAACAGGGGGGGACGAGCAGTACTTC
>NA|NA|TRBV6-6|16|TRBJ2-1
CASSPTPTSGHNEQFF
TGTGCCAGCAGCCCTACACCAACGTCGGGCCACAATGAGCAGTTCTTC
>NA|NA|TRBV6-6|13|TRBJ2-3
CASRTTGDQSAYF
TGTGCCAGCAGGACGACAGGTGATCAATCCGCGTATTTT
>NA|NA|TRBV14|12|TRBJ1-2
CASSAGVGGYTF
TGTGCCAGCAGCGCCGGAGTTGGCGGCTACACCTTC
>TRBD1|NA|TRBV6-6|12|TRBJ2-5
CASRIRQGTQYF
TGTGCCAGCAGGATAAGACAGGGGACCCAGTACTTC
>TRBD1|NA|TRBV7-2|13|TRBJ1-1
CASSITGGTEAFF
TGTGCCAGCAGCATCACAGGGGGGACTGAAGCTTTCTTT
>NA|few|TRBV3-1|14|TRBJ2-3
CASSLRATHRYAYF
TGTGCCAGCAGCCTCAGGGCGACGCACAGATACGCGTATTTT
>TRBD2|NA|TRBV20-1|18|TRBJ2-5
CSARVWGRTSGFGETQYF
TGCAGTGCTAGGGTTTGGGGTCGGACTAGCGGCTTCGGGGAGACCCAGTACTTC
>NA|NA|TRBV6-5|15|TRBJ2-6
CASSYSISGANVLTF
TGTGCCAGCAGTTACTCCATCTCTGGGGCCAACGTCCTGACTTTC
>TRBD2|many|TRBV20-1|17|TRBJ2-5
CSAAPGVAGGYQETQYF
TGCAGTGCTGCCCCCGGAGTAGCGGGAGGGTACCAAGAGACCCAGTACTTC
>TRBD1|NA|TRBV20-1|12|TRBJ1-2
CSARDRPWGYTF
TGCAGTGCTAGGGACAGGCCATGGGGCTACACCTTC
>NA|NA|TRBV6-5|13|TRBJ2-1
CATGKGLYNEQFF
TGTGCCACCGGGAAGGGGCTCTACAATGAGCAGTTCTTC
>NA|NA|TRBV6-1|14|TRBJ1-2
CASRSTAQGYGYTF
TGTGCCAGCAGGTCGACAGCGCAGGGGTATGGCTACACCTTC
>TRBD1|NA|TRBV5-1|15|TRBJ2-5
CASSFGTGARETQYF
TGCGCCAGCAGCTTTGGGACAGGGGCACGAGAGACCCAGTACTTC
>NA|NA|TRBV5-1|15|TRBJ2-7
CASSLVGNPSYEQYF
TGCGCCAGCAGCTTGGTAGGGAACCCCTCCTACGAGCAGTACTTC
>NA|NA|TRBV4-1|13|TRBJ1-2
CASSQPIRGGYTF
TGCGCCAGCAGCCAGCCGATCCGCGGGGGCTACACCTTC
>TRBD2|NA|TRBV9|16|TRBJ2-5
CASSVEGSSGRETQYF
TGTGCCAGCAGCGTAGAAGGGTCTAGCGGGAGAGAGACCCAGTACTTC
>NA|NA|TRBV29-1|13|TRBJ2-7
CSVQDRTSYEQYF
TGCAGCGTCCAAGACAGGACCTCCTACGAGCAGTACTTC
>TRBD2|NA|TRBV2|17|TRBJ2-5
CASSEPPPGLAPETQYF
TGTGCCAGCAGTGAGCCCCCCCCCGGACTAGCCCCGGAGACCCAGTACTTC
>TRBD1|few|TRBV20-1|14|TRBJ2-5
CSAQGGQGSETQYF
TGCAGTGCTCAGGGGGGACAGGGGTCGGAGACCCAGTACTTC
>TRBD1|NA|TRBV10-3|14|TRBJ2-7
CAITSTGGTYEQYF
TGTGCCATCACCTCGACAGGGGGGACCTACGAGCAGTACTTC
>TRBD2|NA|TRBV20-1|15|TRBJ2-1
CSARDTGGPADEQFF
TGCAGTGCTAGAGATACGGGAGGTCCTGCGGATGAGCAGTTCTTC
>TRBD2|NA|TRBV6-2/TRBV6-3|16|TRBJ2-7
CASRSGTSGASYEQYF
TGTGCCAGCAGATCCGGGACTAGCGGGGCCTCCTACGAGCAGTACTTC
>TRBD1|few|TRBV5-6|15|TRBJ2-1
CASSFRDRGHNEQFF
TGTGCCAGCAGCTTCCGGGACAGGGGGCACAATGAGCAGTTCTTC
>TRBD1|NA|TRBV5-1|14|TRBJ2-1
CASSPGTGRETQFF
TGCGCCAGCAGCCCGGGGACAGGGCGAGAGACCCAGTTCTTC
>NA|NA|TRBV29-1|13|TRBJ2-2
CSAEKGYTGELFF
TGCAGCGCCGAGAAGGGGTACACCGGGGAGCTGTTTTTT
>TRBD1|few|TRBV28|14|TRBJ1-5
CASSYRQGDQPQHF
TGTGCCAGCAGTTATAGACAGGGGGACCAGCCCCAGCATTTT
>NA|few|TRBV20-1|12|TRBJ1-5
CSARTRGQPQHF
TGCAGTGCTAGGACCAGGGGACAGCCCCAGCATTTT
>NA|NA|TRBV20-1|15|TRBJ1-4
CSARPQGRANEKLFF
TGCAGTGCTAGACCCCAAGGGAGGGCTAATGAAAAACTGTTTTTT
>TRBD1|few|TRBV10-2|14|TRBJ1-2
CASSDLDRGDGYTF
TGCGCCAGCAGTGATTTGGACAGGGGTGATGGCTACACCTTC